Listed below are T cell receptor beta chains from one sample, sequenced in a study of blood T cell repertoires in COVID-19. Libraries were prepared by immunoSEQ multiplex PCR; TCRdb keeps only in-frame clonotypes and omits some of them. The sample has 140,000 to 150,000 clones, about 83% seen once. The source material was peripheral blood. The receptors were gathered from a man aged 30-40 years with COVID-19, enrolled during active disease. CDR3s include the opening cysteine and the closing phenylalanine or tryptophan. The order of the fields is clone size, V gene, D gene, J gene, CDR3 DNA, CDR3 protein. D genes are given only for firm matches. The listing skips clone size in some rows; elsewhere it reads once, few, many or a size class.

clone_size: .
v_call: TRBV6-6
d_call: .
j_call: TRBJ2-3
cdr3_nt: TGTGCCAGCAGTTACAGGGGCTCTCTCACAGATACGCAGTATTTT
cdr3_aa: CASSYRGSLTDTQYF

clone_size: .
v_call: TRBV3-1/TRBV3-2
d_call: TRBD1
j_call: TRBJ2-7
cdr3_nt: TGTGCCAGCAGCCCCTCGGGACAGACCTACGAGCAGTACTTC
cdr3_aa: CASSPSGQTYEQYF

clone_size: .
v_call: TRBV9
d_call: .
j_call: TRBJ2-4
cdr3_nt: TGTGCCAGCAGCGGGGGGCATTCAGCCAAAAACATTCAGTACTTC
cdr3_aa: CASSGGHSAKNIQYF

clone_size: .
v_call: TRBV5-1
d_call: .
j_call: TRBJ1-4
cdr3_nt: TGCGCCAGCAGCTTGGCCTACAGGGATAAGAAACTGTTTTTT
cdr3_aa: CASSLAYRDKKLFF

clone_size: .
v_call: TRBV5-8
d_call: .
j_call: TRBJ2-7
cdr3_nt: TGTGCCAGCAGCTTGTCGGGGAGCTCCTACGAGCAGTACTTC
cdr3_aa: CASSLSGSSYEQYF

clone_size: .
v_call: TRBV15
d_call: .
j_call: TRBJ2-3
cdr3_nt: TGTGCCACCAGCAGAGGGGCAGAGTTAGATACGCAGTATTTT
cdr3_aa: CATSRGAELDTQYF

clone_size: .
v_call: TRBV24-1
d_call: TRBD2
j_call: TRBJ2-1
cdr3_nt: TGTGCCACCAGTGACCCCGGACTAGCGGGAGCCCTCAATGAGCAGTTCTTC
cdr3_aa: CATSDPGLAGALNEQFF

clone_size: .
v_call: TRBV15
d_call: TRBD1
j_call: TRBJ1-2
cdr3_nt: TGTGCCACCAGCAGGCCGGGACAGGGAGGCTATGGCTACACCTTC
cdr3_aa: CATSRPGQGGYGYTF

clone_size: .
v_call: TRBV20-1
d_call: .
j_call: TRBJ1-1
cdr3_nt: TGCAGTGCCCTTTTGAGGACTGAAGCTTTCTTT
cdr3_aa: CSALLRTEAFF

clone_size: .
v_call: TRBV13
d_call: .
j_call: TRBJ1-3
cdr3_nt: TGTGCCAGCAGCCTGCAGGGAAACGGAAACACCATATATTTT
cdr3_aa: CASSLQGNGNTIYF

clone_size: .
v_call: TRBV6-4
d_call: TRBD2
j_call: TRBJ2-2
cdr3_nt: TGTGCCAGCAGTCCGGGACTAGCGGGAGTCGGGGAGCTGTTTTTT
cdr3_aa: CASSPGLAGVGELFF

clone_size: .
v_call: TRBV18
d_call: TRBD2
j_call: TRBJ2-2
cdr3_nt: TGTGCCAGCTCACCAGGACTAGCGGGAGTTTCCGGGGAGCTGTTTTTT
cdr3_aa: CASSPGLAGVSGELFF

clone_size: .
v_call: TRBV2
d_call: TRBD1
j_call: TRBJ2-7
cdr3_nt: TGTGCCGACACCGCAGGGGGAGAGCAGTACTTC
cdr3_aa: CADTAGGEQYF

clone_size: .
v_call: TRBV5-6
d_call: .
j_call: TRBJ1-1
cdr3_nt: TGTGCCAGCAGCGAACAGGGTCTAAAGGACACTGAAGCTTTCTTT
cdr3_aa: CASSEQGLKDTEAFF

clone_size: .
v_call: TRBV21-1
d_call: .
j_call: TRBJ1-5
cdr3_nt: TGTGCCAGCAGCAGGGTAAACCGGACACTCCAACGGAGCAATCAGCCCCAGCATTTT
cdr3_aa: CASSRVNRTLQRSNQPQHF

clone_size: .
v_call: TRBV2
d_call: TRBD1
j_call: TRBJ1-3
cdr3_nt: TGTGCCAGCAGTTCCTCCCGGGGACAGGGGGCGCAGAAAGGTTTT
cdr3_aa: CASSSSRGQGAQKGF

clone_size: .
v_call: TRBV9
d_call: TRBD1
j_call: TRBJ1-6
cdr3_nt: TGTGCCAGCAGCGTCGGACAGGGGGCAACCTATAATTCACCCCTCCACTTT
cdr3_aa: CASSVGQGATYNSPLHF

clone_size: .
v_call: TRBV29-1
d_call: .
j_call: TRBJ2-2
cdr3_nt: TGCAGCGTTTCCCCGTTACCCTACCCGGGGATGAAGACCGGGGAGCTGTTTTTT
cdr3_aa: CSVSPLPYPGMKTGELFF

clone_size: few
v_call: TRBV5-4
d_call: .
j_call: TRBJ2-1
cdr3_nt: TGTGCCAGCAGCTGGGACACCCACAATGAGCAGTTCTTC
cdr3_aa: CASSWDTHNEQFF

clone_size: .
v_call: TRBV7-2
d_call: TRBD2
j_call: TRBJ2-5
cdr3_nt: TGTGCCAGCAGCTTCCAGACTAGCTTCGTTCAGACCCAGTACTTC
cdr3_aa: CASSFQTSFVQTQYF

clone_size: .
v_call: TRBV18
d_call: .
j_call: TRBJ2-5
cdr3_nt: TGTGCCAGCTCACCGTCCGAGCGAGAGACCCAGTACTTC
cdr3_aa: CASSPSERETQYF

clone_size: .
v_call: TRBV27
d_call: TRBD1
j_call: TRBJ1-2
cdr3_nt: TGTGCCAGCAGTTTAGGGCAGGGGGCTTTCTATGGCTACACCTTC
cdr3_aa: CASSLGQGAFYGYTF

clone_size: .
v_call: TRBV9
d_call: .
j_call: TRBJ2-2
cdr3_nt: TGTGCCAGCAGCTCGCGGAGGGACAACACCGGGGAGCTGTTTTTT
cdr3_aa: CASSSRRDNTGELFF

clone_size: .
v_call: TRBV9
d_call: .
j_call: TRBJ1-2
cdr3_nt: TGTGCCAGCAGCGTAGGAGGGCTAACCTTAGCTAACTATGGCTACACCTTC
cdr3_aa: CASSVGGLTLANYGYTF

clone_size: .
v_call: TRBV9
d_call: TRBD1
j_call: TRBJ1-1
cdr3_nt: TGTGCCAGCAGCGAGGGACAGGGTATGACTGAAGCTTTCTTT
cdr3_aa: CASSEGQGMTEAFF

clone_size: .
v_call: TRBV5-4
d_call: .
j_call: TRBJ2-2
cdr3_nt: TGTGCCAGCAGCCCCCCAGTAAACACCGGGGAGCTGTTTTTT
cdr3_aa: CASSPPVNTGELFF

clone_size: .
v_call: TRBV7-3
d_call: .
j_call: TRBJ2-1
cdr3_nt: TGTGCCAGCAGCCCCCCCGGGGGTGGTGAGCAGTTCTTC
cdr3_aa: CASSPPGGGEQFF

clone_size: .
v_call: TRBV7-3
d_call: .
j_call: TRBJ2-6
cdr3_nt: TGTGCCAGCAGCCCAACTGGCTCTGGGGCCAACGTCCTGACTTTC
cdr3_aa: CASSPTGSGANVLTF

clone_size: .
v_call: TRBV11-2
d_call: TRBD2
j_call: TRBJ2-1
cdr3_nt: TGTGCCAGCAGCTTAGATCCAGGACTAGTGTATGAGCAGTTCTTC
cdr3_aa: CASSLDPGLVYEQFF

clone_size: .
v_call: TRBV24-1
d_call: TRBD2
j_call: TRBJ2-5
cdr3_nt: TGTGCCACCAGTTCGGGACTAGCGGGTTGGAACCAAGAGACCCAGTACTTC
cdr3_aa: CATSSGLAGWNQETQYF

clone_size: .
v_call: TRBV2
d_call: .
j_call: TRBJ2-2
cdr3_nt: TGTGCCAGCAGTCCTAGTACGTTGGCGTTGAACACCGGGGAGCTGTTTTTT
cdr3_aa: CASSPSTLALNTGELFF

clone_size: .
v_call: TRBV20-1
d_call: .
j_call: TRBJ1-1
cdr3_nt: TGCGGTACAGGGTTGAACACTGAAGCTTTCTTT
cdr3_aa: CGTGLNTEAFF

clone_size: .
v_call: TRBV13
d_call: TRBD2
j_call: TRBJ2-7
cdr3_nt: TGTGCCAGCAGCCTCCGTCGGGAGGGATTCGGCGAGCAGTACTTC
cdr3_aa: CASSLRREGFGEQYF

clone_size: .
v_call: TRBV19
d_call: .
j_call: TRBJ2-5
cdr3_nt: TGTGCCAGTAGCCCAGGTGGAGAGACCCAGTACTTC
cdr3_aa: CASSPGGETQYF

clone_size: few
v_call: TRBV29-1
d_call: .
j_call: TRBJ2-1
cdr3_nt: TGCAGCGTTGAAGATCCCCAGCGGAGAAACAATGAGCAGTTCTTC
cdr3_aa: CSVEDPQRRNNEQFF

clone_size: .
v_call: TRBV11-2
d_call: TRBD2
j_call: TRBJ2-7
cdr3_nt: TGTGCCAGCAGTCAACTAGCGGGAGGGCCATACGAGCAGTACTTC
cdr3_aa: CASSQLAGGPYEQYF

clone_size: .
v_call: TRBV6-5
d_call: TRBD1
j_call: TRBJ1-3
cdr3_nt: TGTGCCACCGAGACAGGGACTGGAAACACCATATATTTT
cdr3_aa: CATETGTGNTIYF

clone_size: .
v_call: TRBV28
d_call: TRBD2
j_call: TRBJ2-1
cdr3_nt: TGTGCCAGCAGGCCCGGACTAGCGGGAGGTTACAATGAGCAGTTCTTC
cdr3_aa: CASRPGLAGGYNEQFF

clone_size: .
v_call: TRBV29-1
d_call: TRBD1
j_call: TRBJ1-1
cdr3_nt: TGCAGCGTTGAGGACAGGGGGAGAACTGAAGCTTTCTTT
cdr3_aa: CSVEDRGRTEAFF

clone_size: .
v_call: TRBV28
d_call: TRBD1
j_call: TRBJ2-1
cdr3_nt: TGTGCCAGCAGGACAGGGGGCTCCTACAATGAGCAGTTCTTC
cdr3_aa: CASRTGGSYNEQFF

clone_size: once
v_call: TRBV3-1/TRBV3-2
d_call: .
j_call: TRBJ2-7
cdr3_nt: TGTGCCAGCAGCCAAGCCGCCGGGTCTACCTACGAGCAGTACTTC
cdr3_aa: CASSQAAGSTYEQYF